This T cell receptor (beta chain) was found in a study of cytomegalovirus exposure and HLA in healthy donors (dated by TCRdb to the late 2010s). At the level of the whole study: In an earlier analysis of around 540 of the donors, approximately 300 Gb of sequence data and approximately 120 million unique TCR beta sequences from roughly 180 million T cells were reported. Along with the 666-subject first cohort, a separate validation cohort of about 110 different subjects was used. Using immunosequencing, the study profiled T cell repertoires from some 670 subjects and related those repertoires to cytomegalovirus serostatus. Donor age, sex, ethnicity and CMV serostatus were compiled alongside the repertoire data. Of the approximately 400 genotyped donors, roughly 85% fell in the genetic ancestry cluster associated with self-reported Caucasian donors. A later genetic analysis used genome-wide SNP genotypes for 398 of the 666 donors, treating that subset as a discovery cohort. Several DR-DQ haplotypes were handled as single units for association and clustering because linkage in the cohort was strong. All discovery cohort repertoires had been generated on a single sequencing platform. HLA typing included class I and class II loci at four-digit resolution. An early release that covered 500 to 800 HLA-typed donors contained approximately 300 gigabases of sequencing data and 65 million to 100 million unique TCR sequences. To study patterns of TCR occurrence, a later analysis re-analyzed previously published TCR beta repertoires from around 670 donors and added high-resolution HLA genotyping. An earlier analysis of 587 of the donors used high-throughput TCR beta sequencing to judge whether each TCR beta V gene segment behaved as functional or pseudogenic. On average, roughly 200,000 unique TCR beta nucleotide sequences were sequenced per donor among a few hundred genotyped donors of the cohort, with 15% to 20% of those sequences being non-productive. The aim of the study was to test whether cataloging public T cell receptors could identify signatures of past pathogen exposure. High-throughput TCR immunosequencing, statistical association of individual TCRs with disease status, and machine learning were combined to predict cytomegalovirus infection status. Rather than drawing on any new phenotypic data, the later analysis identified candidate immune exposures from TCR beta sequences and the way those sequences occurred across donors. The number of donors typed differed by locus, with roughly 620-630 for A, B, C, DRB1 and DQB1, roughly 520 for DQA1, about 610 for DPA1, and 400 to 490 for DPB1.

Library method: the immunoSEQ multiplex PCR assay. For the multiplex PCR, a mixture combining 60 forward primers for TCR Vbeta segments and 13 reverse primers for TCR Jbeta segments was used. The CDR3 region of rearranged TCR beta genes was amplified from genomic DNA with a multiplex PCR assay. Amplified TCR beta libraries were sequenced as 87-base-pair reads on the Illumina HiSeq System. In the original analysis: A later analysis counted some 74 million unique TCR beta chains across the 700 or so repertoires, and approximately 11 million of these chains were shared by at least two donors. A nearest-neighbor algorithm error-corrected the raw reads and collapsed the reads into unique sequences, merging closely related sequences to remove PCR and sequencing errors. V, D and J gene segments were assigned by aligning CDR3 sequences to IMGT reference sequences. For a sequence to be retained, a match of at least six nucleotides was required to both a V gene segment and a J gene segment. Rearrangements were classified as productive when the CDR3 lacked stop codons and remained in frame with V and J, and all other rearrangements were classified as non-productive. Following IMGT convention, CDR3 was defined as the stretch from the second conserved V-encoded cysteine to the conserved J-encoded phenylalanine. Sequences without an unambiguous match to a single V gene segment were excluded from the earlier analysis of 587 of the donors. An earlier analysis of some 610 of the donors called V segments functional above 56.7% productive rearrangements and segregating when the between-donor standard deviation exceeded 5%. To diagnose cytomegalovirus status from the catalog of TCR beta chain sequences, a statistical classification framework was built. In a later analysis, TCR nucleotide sequences were compared against IMGT/GENE-DB human TR gene sequences so that V and J genes could be assigned. A later analysis assigned CDR3 sequences and most-parsimonious VDJ recombination scenarios with the TCRdist pipeline. In a later analysis, every TCR beta chain was defined by the combination of its CDR3 amino acid sequence and its V-gene family, and reads without a unique V-gene family were dropped. In a later analysis, around 650 highly shared, low-generation-probability nucleotide sequences were removed to address suspected cross-contamination and a sequencing artifact. For each public chain, a later analysis derived a clonal expansion index from normalized ranks of inferred template counts within each repertoire. A later analysis computed generation probabilities with a VDJ recombination model fitted to out-of-frame rearrangements, and checked the results against IGoR. In a later analysis, hypergeometric tests were used to score TCR-TCR, TCR-HLA and TCR-CMV co-occurrence, with a repertoire-size bias correction applied to TCR pairs. In a later analysis, false discovery rates were estimated by permuting HLA or CMV assignments 20 times. In a later analysis, co-occurring TCRs were grouped using DBSCAN, and TCRdist sequence similarity was added for clustering within HLA-allele-positive subsets. Co-occurrence clustering excluded repertoires with fewer than 30,000 or more than 120,000 public chains, plus five with anomalous nucleotide sharing. TCRdb's version of the immuneACCESS table is confined to in-frame rearrangements and falls short of the full clone set. An unresolved V gene accounts for under half of the shortfall where checked; the remainder is of unknown origin. The D gene and trimming were derived from the DNA, and the V and J assignments and clone size from that table. This sample has over 30,000 clones in its table, and around three quarters of those were observed once. The top ten constitute approximately 5.5% of the sample.

In total, over 600 healthy bone marrow donors made up the cohort. At the time of sampling, every cohort member was nominally healthy, though immune exposures that went unrecorded were likely present. The donor was CMV seronegative and belonged to the group of more than 300 seronegative cohort members. A peripheral blood sample was collected from each donor, and TCR beta sequencing was performed on peripheral blood mononuclear cells. Genomic DNA was extracted from the blood cell samples with the Qiagen DNeasy Blood Extraction Kit. Regarding this clone: The antigen it recognizes is unknown. Base qualities are not provided; no much larger clone lies one nucleotide away.

On the study overall, not on this receptor specifically: Broadly in line with IMGT annotations, most TCR beta V segments showed up in productive rearrangements about 87% or about 30% of the time in an earlier analysis of around 550 of the donors. In a later analysis, TCR association rates were found to vary across HLA loci, with the most associated TCRs seen for DRB1 alleles and the fewest for HLA-C alleles. Most CMV-associated TCR beta chains appeared to be HLA-restricted in a later analysis, and the HLA associations seemed to be driven largely by CMV exposure. The only immune exposure information available for the cohort was CMV serostatus. Some IMGT-functional V segments, including TRBV6-2 and TRBV6-3, could not be distinguished by the 87-base-pair reads and were therefore excluded. Sequencing depth was assumed to be roughly uniform across donors in the presence/absence analyses, though that assumption may not hold. Strong co-occurrence of HLA alleles, especially DR and DQ, made assigning TCR associations to individual alleles difficult. The classifier was reported to diagnose cytomegalovirus status with high specificity and sensitivity in both the original cohort and the validation cohort. A later analysis associated about 18,000 TCR beta sequences with specific HLA alleles at a false discovery rate of 0.05. Most TCR sequences were observed very rarely across donors, whereas some public TCRs were present in many individuals. A further reported finding was that TCR beta sequences accurately predicted the HLA-A and HLA-B alleles for most subjects in the first cohort. The cohort was sequenced for TCR beta chains only, and without alpha or paired-chain data the features that could be detected were limited. In the study, 164 TCR beta chains were listed as associated with cytomegalovirus. In a later analysis, HLA-associated TCR beta chains showed more clonal expansion and lower generation probabilities than non-associated chains that were equally common. Approximately 18 rarely observed V segments, including chromosome 9 orphons, were excluded from the earlier analysis of a few hundred of the donors because counts were too low. According to the authors, the approach could potentially be generalized to other disease states and immunological phenotypes. In a later analysis, several top co-occurrence clusters were reported to appear linked to parvovirus B19, influenza, CMV and Epstein-Barr virus. In vitro tests confirmed that a few of the cytomegalovirus-associated TCR beta chains recognize cytomegalovirus antigens. Compared with the roughly 720-donor mean, donors in an Asian-associated ancestry cluster had fewer N-insertions in productive TCRs, according to a later genetic analysis. Linkage disequilibrium might explain the correlated functional status among segregating V segments, but an unknown experimental factor could not be excluded. Because HLA typing was unavailable for some donors at each locus, only the typed subset was used in association tests. V-gene and J-gene trimming of TCR beta chains was associated with a missense DCLRE1C variant in a later genetic analysis, and the association was replicated in an independent cohort. The sequencing pipeline was judged likely to have produced a cluster of highly shared sequence variants as a technical artifact.

V and J are truncated by 3 bases and 2 bases respectively, leaving an intervening sequence of 9 bases. The germline V gene (reference sequence) provides CDR1 SGHKS and CDR2 YYEKEE. Measured from the cysteine to the phenylalanine, the CDR3 is 13 residues long. Only the CDR3 part of the read is kept: 39 bases, read in frame from the first base. The sample comprised PBMCs. The chain joins TRBV5-5 to TRBJ2-7; the D segment could be TRBD1, given 5 matching bases. The TCR comes from a male donor in good health and CMV-seronegative. The DNA sequence follows: TGTGCCAGCAGCTCTCAGGGCACCTACGAGCAGTACTTC. Translated, it gives CASSSQGTYEQYF.